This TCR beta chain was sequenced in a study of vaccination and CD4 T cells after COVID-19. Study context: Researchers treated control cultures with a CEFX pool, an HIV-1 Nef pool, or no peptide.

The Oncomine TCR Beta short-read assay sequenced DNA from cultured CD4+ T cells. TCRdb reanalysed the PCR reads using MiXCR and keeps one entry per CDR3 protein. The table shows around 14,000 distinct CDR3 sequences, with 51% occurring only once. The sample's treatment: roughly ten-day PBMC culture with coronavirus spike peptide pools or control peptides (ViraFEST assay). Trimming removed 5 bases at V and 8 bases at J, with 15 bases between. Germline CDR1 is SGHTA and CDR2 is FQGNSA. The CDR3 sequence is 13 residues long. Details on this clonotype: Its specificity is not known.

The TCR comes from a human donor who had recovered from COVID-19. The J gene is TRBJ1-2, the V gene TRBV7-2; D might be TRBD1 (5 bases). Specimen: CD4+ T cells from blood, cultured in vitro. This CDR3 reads CASSPIDGGGYTF. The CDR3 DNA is TGTGCCAGCAGCCCGATCGACGGGGGAGGCTACACCTTC.